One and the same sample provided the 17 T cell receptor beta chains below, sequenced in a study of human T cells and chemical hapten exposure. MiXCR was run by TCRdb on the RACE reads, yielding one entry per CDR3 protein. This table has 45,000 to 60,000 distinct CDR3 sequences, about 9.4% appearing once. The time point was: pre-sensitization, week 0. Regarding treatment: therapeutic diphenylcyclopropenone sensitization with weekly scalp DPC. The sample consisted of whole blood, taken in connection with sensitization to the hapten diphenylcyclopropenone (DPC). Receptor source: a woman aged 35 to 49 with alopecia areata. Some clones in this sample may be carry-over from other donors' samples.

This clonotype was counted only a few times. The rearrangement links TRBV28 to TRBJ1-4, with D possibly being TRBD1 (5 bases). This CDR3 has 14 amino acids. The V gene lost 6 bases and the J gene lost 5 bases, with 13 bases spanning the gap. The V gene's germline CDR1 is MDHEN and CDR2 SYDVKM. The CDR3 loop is CASSLGGSNEKLFF. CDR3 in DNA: TGTGCCAGCAGCCTGGGGGGGTCAAATGAAAAACTGTTTTTT.

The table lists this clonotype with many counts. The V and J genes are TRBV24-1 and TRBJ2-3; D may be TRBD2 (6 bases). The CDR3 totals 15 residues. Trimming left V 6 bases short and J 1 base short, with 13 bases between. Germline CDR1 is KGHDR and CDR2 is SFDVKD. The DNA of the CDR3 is TGTGCCACCAGTAGATCCGGGACTCGCACAGATACGCAGTATTTT. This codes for CATSRSGTRTDTQYF.

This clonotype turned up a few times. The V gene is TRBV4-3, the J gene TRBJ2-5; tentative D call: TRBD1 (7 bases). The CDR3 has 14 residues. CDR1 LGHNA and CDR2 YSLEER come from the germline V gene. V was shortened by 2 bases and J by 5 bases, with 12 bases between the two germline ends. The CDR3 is CASSQRRGLETQYF. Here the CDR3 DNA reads TGCGCCAGCAGCCAACGGAGGGGGCTGGAGACCCAGTACTTC.

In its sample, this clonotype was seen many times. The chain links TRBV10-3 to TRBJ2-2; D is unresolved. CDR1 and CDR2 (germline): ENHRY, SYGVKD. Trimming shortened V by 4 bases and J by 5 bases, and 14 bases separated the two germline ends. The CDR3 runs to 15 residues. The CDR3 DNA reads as TGTGCCATCAGTGGGCTTGGGAATGGGACCGGGGAGCTGTTTTTT. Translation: CAISGLGNGTGELFF.

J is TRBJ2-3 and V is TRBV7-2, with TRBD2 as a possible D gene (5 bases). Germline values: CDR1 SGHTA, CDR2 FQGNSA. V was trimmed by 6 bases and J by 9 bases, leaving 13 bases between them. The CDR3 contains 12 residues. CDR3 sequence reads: CASSSAASTQYF. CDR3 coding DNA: TGTGCCAGCAGTTCAGCGGCCTCAACGCAGTATTTT.

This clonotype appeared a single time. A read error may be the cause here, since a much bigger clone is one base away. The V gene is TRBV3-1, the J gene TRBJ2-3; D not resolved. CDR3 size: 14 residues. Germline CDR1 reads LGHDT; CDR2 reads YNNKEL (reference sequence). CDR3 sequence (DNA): TGTGTCAGCAGCCAAGAGGCGGCATCAGATACGCAGTATTTT. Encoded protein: CVSSQEAASDTQYF.

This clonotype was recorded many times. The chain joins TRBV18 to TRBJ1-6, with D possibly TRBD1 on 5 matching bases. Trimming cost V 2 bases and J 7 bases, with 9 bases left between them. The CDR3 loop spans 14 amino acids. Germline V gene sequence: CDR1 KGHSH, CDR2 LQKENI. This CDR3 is CASSPNGGNSPLHF. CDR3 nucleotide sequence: TGTGCCAGCTCACCAAATGGGGGGAATTCACCCCTCCACTTT.

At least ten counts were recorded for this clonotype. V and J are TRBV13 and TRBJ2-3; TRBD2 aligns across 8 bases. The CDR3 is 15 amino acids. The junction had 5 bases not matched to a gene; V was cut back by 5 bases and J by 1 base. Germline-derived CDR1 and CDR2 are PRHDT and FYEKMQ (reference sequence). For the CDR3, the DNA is TGTGCCAGCAGCCCCCGGGAGGGGCGCACAGATACGCAGTATTTT. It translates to CASSPREGRTDTQYF.

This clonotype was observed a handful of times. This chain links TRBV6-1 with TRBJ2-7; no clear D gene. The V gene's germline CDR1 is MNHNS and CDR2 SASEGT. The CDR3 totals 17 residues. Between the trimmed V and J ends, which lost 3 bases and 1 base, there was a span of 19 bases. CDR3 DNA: TGTGCCAGCAGTGACCCCCGGATCTCTGGCCGTTCCTACGAGCAGTACTTC. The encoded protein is CASSDPRISGRSYEQYF.

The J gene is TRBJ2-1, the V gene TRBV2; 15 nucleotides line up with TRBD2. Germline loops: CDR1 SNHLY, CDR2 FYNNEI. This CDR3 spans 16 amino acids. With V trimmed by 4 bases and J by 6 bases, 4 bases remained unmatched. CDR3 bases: TGTGCCAGCAGTGGTCAGGGACTAGCGGGGGGCAATGAGCAGTTCTTC. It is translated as CASSGQGLAGGNEQFF.

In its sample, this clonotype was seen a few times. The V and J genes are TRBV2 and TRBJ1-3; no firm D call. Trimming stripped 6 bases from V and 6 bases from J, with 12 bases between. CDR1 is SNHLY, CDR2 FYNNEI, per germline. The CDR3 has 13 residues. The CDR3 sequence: CASRDEGANTIYF. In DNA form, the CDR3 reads TGTGCCAGCAGGGACGAAGGCGCAAACACCATATATTTT.

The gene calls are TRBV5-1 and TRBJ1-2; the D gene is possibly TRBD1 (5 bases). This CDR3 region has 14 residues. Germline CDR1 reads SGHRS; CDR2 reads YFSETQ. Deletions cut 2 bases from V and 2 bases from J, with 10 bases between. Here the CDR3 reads CASSFSRDNYGYTF. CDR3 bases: TGCGCCAGCAGCTTTTCCCGGGACAACTATGGCTACACCTTC.

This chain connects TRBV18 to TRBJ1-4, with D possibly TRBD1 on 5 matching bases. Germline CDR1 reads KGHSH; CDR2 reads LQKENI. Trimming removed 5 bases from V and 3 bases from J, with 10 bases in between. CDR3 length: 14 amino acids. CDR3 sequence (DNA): TGTGCCAGCTCAAGGGGCTCCGCTAATGAAAAACTGTTTTTT. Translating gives CASSRGSANEKLFF.

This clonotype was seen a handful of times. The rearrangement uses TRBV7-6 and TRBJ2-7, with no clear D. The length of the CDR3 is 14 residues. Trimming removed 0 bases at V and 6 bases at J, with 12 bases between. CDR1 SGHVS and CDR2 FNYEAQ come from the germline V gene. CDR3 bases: TGTGCCAGCAGCTTAGCCGGCGGCGCTTCCGAGCAGTACTTC. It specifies CASSLAGGASEQYF.

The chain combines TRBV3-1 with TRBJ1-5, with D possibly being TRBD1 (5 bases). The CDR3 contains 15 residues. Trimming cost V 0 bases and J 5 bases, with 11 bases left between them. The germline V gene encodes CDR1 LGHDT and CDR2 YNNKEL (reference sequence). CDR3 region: CASSQDPGTDQPQHF. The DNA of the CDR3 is TGTGCCAGCAGCCAAGATCCCGGGACGGATCAGCCCCAGCATTTT.

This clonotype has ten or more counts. The CDR3 region is CASSAAGLGELFF. The DNA for the CDR3 is TGTGCCAGCAGTGCGGCCGGTCTCGGGGAGCTGTTTTTT. The chain combines TRBV27 with TRBJ2-2; D uncertain. There are 13 residues in the CDR3. Trimming took off 5 bases at V and 7 bases at J, with 11 bases between the two ends. CDR1 and CDR2 from the germline V gene are MNHEY and SMNVEV (reference sequence).

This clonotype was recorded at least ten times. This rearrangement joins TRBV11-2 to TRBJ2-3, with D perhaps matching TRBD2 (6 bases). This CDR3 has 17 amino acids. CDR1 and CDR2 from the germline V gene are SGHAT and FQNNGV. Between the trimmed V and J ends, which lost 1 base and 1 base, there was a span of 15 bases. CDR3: CASSLGRSGLRTDTQYF. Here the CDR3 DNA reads TGTGCCAGCAGCTTAGGGCGCAGCGGGTTGCGCACAGATACGCAGTATTTT. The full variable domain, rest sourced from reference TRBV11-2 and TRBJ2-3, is EAGVAQSPRYKIIEKRQSVAFWCNPISGHATLYWYQQILGQGPKLLIQFQNNGVVDDSQLPKDRFSAERLKGVDSTLKIQPAKLEDSAVYLCASSLGRSGLRTDTQYFGPGTRLTVL.